This T cell receptor beta chain was found in a study of blood T cell repertoires in COVID-19. As handled by the study authors: Amplified reference gene primers provided the basis for estimating nucleated cell counts. Data came from immunoSEQ multiplex PCR; TCRdb stores just in-frame clones and leaves some out. The V and J calls and clone size were taken over from that table, and D and trimming were inferred from the DNA. The sample records some 65,000 clones, approximately 93% being singletons. This CDR3 contains 14 residues. CDR1 and CDR2 (germline): LNHDA, SQIVND (reference sequence). V was trimmed by 1 base and J by 8 bases, leaving 11 bases between them.

The chain joins TRBV19 to TRBJ2-2, with D perhaps TRBD2 (7 bases). The TCR sequence derives from a man in his 70s with active COVID-19. Sequencing used peripheral blood. DNA of the CDR3: TGTGCCAGTAGTATAGTGGGGGGGCCTGGGGAGCTGTTTTTT. It yields the protein CASSIVGGPGELFF.